This TCR beta chain derives from a study of blood T cells in healthy people across ages. Findings and limits, study-wide: Naive CD4+ cell counts and diversity both ran higher in long-lived than in aged donors. Estimates of diversity drawn from one million T cells were considered underestimates.

This clonotype was seen more than once but under ten times. Its target is unknown. This CDR3 spans 15 amino acids. CDR1 PRHDT and CDR2 FYEKMQ come from the germline V gene (reference sequence). V lost 2 bases to trimming and J lost 4 bases; unmatched junction nucleotides: 5. Through a sample-barcoded 5' primer and a J-beta primer mix, a second PCR was run for roughly 7 to 11 cycles. TCRdb ran MiXCR on the 5' RACE reads and lists one entry per CDR3 protein. The sample consists of roughly 1.9 million distinct CDR3 sequences, roughly 43% of them appearing once. This clonotype originated in a human donor in good health. The chain joins TRBV13 to TRBJ2-1, with 7 bases aligning to TRBD2. Sequences were obtained from blood. CDR3 sequence (DNA): TGTGCCAGCAGCTTATTCGGGACTAAGTACAATGAGCAGTTCTTC. Translated, it gives CASSLFGTKYNEQFF.